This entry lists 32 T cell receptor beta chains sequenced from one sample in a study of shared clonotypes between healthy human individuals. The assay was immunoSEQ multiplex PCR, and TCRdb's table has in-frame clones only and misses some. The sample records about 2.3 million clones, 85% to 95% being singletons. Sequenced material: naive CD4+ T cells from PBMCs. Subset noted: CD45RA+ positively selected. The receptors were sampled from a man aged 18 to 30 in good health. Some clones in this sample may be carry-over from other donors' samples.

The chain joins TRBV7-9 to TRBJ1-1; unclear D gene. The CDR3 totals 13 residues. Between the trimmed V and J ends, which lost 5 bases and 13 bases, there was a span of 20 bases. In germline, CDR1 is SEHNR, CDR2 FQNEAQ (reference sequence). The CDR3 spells CASSPEGPFSYFF. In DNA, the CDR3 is TGTGCCAGCAGCCCGGAGGGCCCCTTTTCCTATTTCTTT.

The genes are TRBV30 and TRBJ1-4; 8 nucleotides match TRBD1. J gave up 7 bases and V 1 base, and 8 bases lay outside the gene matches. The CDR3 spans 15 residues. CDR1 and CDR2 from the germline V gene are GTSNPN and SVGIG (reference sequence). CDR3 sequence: CAWSGERTGSEKLFF. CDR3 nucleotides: TGTGCCTGGAGTGGGGAAAGGACAGGGTCTGAAAAACTGTTTTTT.

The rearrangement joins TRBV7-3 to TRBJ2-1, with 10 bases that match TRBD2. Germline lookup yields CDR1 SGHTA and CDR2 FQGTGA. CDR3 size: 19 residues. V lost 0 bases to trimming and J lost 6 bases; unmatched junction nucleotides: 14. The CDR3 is CASSLTGKVVAGGGNEQFF. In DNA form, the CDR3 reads TGTGCCAGCAGCTTAACGGGGAAAGTCGTAGCGGGAGGCGGCAATGAGCAGTTCTTC. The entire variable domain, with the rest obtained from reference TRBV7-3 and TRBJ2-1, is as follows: GAGVSQTPSNKVTEKGKYVELRCDPISGHTALYWYRQSLGQGPEFLIYFQGTGAADDSGLPNDRFFAVRPEGSVSTLKIQRTERGDSAVYLCASSLTGKVVAGGGNEQFFGPGTRLTVL.

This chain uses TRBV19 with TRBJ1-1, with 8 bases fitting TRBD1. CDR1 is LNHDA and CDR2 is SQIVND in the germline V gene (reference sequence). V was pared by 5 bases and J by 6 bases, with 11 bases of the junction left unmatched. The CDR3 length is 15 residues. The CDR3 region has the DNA TGTGCCAGTAGTTTGATGAGACAGGGGATGTCTGAAGCTTTCTTT. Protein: CASSLMRQGMSEAFF.

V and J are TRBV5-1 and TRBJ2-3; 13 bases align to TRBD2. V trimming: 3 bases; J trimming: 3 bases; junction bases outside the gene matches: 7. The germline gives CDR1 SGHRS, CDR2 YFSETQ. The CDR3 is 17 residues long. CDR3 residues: CASSYPGTSGITDTQYF. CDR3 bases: TGCGCCAGCAGCTATCCGGGGACTAGCGGGATTACAGATACGCAGTATTTT.

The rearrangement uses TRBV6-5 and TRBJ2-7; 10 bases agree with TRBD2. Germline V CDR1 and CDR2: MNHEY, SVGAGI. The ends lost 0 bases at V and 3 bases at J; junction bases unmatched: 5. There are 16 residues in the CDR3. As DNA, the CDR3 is TGTGCCAGCAGTTACTCCCAGGCTAGCGGGAGCTACGAGCAGTACTTC. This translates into CASSYSQASGSYEQYF.

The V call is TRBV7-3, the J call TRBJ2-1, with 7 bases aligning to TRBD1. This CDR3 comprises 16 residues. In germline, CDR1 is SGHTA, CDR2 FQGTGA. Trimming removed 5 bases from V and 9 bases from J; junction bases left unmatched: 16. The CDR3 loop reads CASSPSGTAKWGEQFF. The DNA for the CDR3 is TGTGCCAGCAGCCCGAGTGGGACAGCGAAGTGGGGTGAGCAGTTCTTC.

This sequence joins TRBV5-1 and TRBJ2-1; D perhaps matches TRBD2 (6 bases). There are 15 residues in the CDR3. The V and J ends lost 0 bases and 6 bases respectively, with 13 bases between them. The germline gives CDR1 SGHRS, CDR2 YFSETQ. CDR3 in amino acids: CASSLVGSGGNEQFF. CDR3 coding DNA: TGCGCCAGCAGCTTGGTCGGGAGTGGAGGCAATGAGCAGTTCTTC.

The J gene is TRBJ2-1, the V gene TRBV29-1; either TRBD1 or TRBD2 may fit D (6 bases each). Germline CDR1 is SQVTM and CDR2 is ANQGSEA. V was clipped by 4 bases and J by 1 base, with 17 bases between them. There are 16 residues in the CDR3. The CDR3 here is CSVATTRGGSYNEQFF. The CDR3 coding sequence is TGCAGCGTTGCCACCACAAGAGGGGGGTCCTACAATGAGCAGTTCTTC.

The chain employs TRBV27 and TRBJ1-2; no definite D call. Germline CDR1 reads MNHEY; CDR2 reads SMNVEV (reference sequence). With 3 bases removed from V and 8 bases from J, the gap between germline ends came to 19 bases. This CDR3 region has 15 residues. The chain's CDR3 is CASSLVGRWSLGYTF. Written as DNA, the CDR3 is TGTGCCAGCAGTTTGGTTGGGCGTTGGTCGCTCGGCTACACCTTC.

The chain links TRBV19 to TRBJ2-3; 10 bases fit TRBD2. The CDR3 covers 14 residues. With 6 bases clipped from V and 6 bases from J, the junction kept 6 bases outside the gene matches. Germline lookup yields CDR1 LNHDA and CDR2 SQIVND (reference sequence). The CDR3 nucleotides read TGTGCCAGTAGGTTAGCGGGAGGTACTGATACGCAGTATTTT. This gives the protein CASRLAGGTDTQYF.

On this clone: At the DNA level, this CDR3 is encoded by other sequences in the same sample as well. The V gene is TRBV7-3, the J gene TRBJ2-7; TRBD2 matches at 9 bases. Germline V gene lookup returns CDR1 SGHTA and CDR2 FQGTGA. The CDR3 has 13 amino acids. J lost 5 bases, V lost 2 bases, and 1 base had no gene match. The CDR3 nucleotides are TGTGCCAGCAGCTTACTAGCGGGAAACGAGCAGTACTTC. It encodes CASSLLAGNEQYF.

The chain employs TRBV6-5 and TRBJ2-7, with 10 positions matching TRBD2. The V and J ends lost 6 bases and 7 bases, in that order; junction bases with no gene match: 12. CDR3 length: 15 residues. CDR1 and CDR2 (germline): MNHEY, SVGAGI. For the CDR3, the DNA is TGTGCCAGCAGGAGACTAGCGGGTGCAATTGTGGAGCAGTACTTC. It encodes CASRRLAGAIVEQYF.

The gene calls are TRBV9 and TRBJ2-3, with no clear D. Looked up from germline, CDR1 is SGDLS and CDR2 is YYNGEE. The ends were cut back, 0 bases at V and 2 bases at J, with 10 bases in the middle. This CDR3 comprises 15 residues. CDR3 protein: CASSVGGSITDTQYF. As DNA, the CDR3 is TGTGCCAGCAGCGTAGGTGGCAGTATCACAGATACGCAGTATTTT.

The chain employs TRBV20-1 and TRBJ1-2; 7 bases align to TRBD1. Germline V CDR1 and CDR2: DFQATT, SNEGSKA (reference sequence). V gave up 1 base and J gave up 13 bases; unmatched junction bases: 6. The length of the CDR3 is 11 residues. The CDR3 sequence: CSARVRGEFTF. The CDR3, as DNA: TGCAGTGCTAGAGTCAGGGGGGAATTCACCTTC.

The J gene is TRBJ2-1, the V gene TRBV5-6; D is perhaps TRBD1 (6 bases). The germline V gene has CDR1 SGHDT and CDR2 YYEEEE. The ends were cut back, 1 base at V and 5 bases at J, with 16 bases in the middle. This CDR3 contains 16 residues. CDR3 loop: CASSLRVVRGHNEQFF. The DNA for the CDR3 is TGTGCCAGCAGCTTGAGGGTAGTCAGGGGTCACAATGAGCAGTTCTTC. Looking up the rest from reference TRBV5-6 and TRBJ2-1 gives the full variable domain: DAGVTQSPTHLIKTRGQQVTLRCSPKSGHDTVSWYQQALGQGPQFIFQYYEEEERQRGNFPDRFSGHQFPNYSSELNVNALLLGDSALYLCASSLRVVRGHNEQFFGPGTRLTVL.

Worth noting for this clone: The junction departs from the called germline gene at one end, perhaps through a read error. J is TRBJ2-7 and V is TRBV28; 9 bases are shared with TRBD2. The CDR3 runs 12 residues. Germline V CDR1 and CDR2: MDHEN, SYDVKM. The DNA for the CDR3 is TGTGCCAGCAGTTTCAACCCGGGACTAGCAGACTTC. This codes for CASSFNPGLADF.

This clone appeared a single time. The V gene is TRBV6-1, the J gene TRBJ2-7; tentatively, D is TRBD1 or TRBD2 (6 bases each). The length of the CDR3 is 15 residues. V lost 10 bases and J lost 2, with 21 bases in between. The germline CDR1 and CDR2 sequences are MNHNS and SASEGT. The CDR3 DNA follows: TGTGCCACCGTCCGGGGGCTACCGATACCCTACGAGCAGTACTTC. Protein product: CATVRGLPIPYEQYF.

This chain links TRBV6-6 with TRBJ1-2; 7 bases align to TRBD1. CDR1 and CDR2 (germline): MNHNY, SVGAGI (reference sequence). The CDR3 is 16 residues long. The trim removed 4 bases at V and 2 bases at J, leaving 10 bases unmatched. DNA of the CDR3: TGTGCCAGCAGTTCTACTCCGGGACAGAAAAACTATGGCTACACCTTC. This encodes CASSSTPGQKNYGYTF.

The CDR3 DNA reads as TGTGCCATCAGTGAGCCAAAATACAGGGGTCCCTATGGCTACACCTTC. Its protein product is CAISEPKYRGPYGYTF. The chain recombines TRBV10-3 with TRBJ1-2; 7 bases are shared with TRBD1. Losses at the gene ends were 2 bases for V and 4 bases for J; bases not matched to a gene: 10. The CDR3 contains 16 residues. Germline lookup yields CDR1 ENHRY and CDR2 SYGVKD.

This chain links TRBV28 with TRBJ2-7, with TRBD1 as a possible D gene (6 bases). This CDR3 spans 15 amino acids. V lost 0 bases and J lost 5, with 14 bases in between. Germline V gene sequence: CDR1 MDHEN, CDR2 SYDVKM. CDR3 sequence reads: CASSLWSQGLDEQYF. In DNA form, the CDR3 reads TGTGCCAGCAGTTTATGGTCCCAGGGGTTGGACGAGCAGTACTTC.

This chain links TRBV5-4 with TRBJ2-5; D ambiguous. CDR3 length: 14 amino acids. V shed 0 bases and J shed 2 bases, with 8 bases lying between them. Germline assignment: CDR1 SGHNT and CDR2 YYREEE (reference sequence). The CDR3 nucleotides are TGTGCCAGCAGCTTGGCTGTCAAACAAGAGACCCAGTACTTC. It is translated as CASSLAVKQETQYF.

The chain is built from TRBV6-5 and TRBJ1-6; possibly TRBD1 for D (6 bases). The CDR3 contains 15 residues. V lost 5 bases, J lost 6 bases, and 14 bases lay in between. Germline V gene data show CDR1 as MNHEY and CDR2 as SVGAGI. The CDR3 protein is CASSPAWTANSPLHF. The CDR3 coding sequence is TGTGCCAGCAGTCCCGCCTGGACAGCTAATTCACCCCTCCACTTT.

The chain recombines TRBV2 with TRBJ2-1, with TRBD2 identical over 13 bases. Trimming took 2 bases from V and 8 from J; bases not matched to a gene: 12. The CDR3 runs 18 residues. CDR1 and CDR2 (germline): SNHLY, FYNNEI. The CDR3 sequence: CASSEMGLAGLLGDEQFF. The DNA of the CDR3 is TGTGCCAGCAGTGAAATGGGACTAGCGGGACTATTAGGGGATGAGCAGTTCTTC.

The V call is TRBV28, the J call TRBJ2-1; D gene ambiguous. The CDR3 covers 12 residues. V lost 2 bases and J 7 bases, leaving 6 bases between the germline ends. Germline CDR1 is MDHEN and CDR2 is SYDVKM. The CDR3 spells CASSLIANEQFF. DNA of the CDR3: TGTGCCAGCAGTTTAATAGCAAATGAGCAGTTCTTC.

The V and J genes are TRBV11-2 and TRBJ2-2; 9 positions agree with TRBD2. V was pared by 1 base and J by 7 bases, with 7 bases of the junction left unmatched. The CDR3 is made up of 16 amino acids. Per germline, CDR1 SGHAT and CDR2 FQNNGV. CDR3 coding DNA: TGTGCCAGCAGCTTAGGACTAGCGGCGGTAGGCGGGGAGCTGTTTTTT. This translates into CASSLGLAAVGGELFF.

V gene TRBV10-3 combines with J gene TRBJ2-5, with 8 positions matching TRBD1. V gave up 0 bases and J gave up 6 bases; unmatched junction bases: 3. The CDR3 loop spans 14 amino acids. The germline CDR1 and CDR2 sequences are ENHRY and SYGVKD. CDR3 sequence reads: CAISESRQGQTQYF. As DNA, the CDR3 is TGTGCCATCAGTGAGTCAAGACAGGGGCAGACCCAGTACTTC.

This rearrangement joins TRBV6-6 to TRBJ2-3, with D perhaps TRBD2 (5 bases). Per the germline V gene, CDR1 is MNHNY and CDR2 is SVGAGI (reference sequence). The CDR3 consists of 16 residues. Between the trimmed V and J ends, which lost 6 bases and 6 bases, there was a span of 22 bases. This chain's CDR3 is CASRPWTLPGMDTQYF. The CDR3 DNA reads TGTGCCAGCAGGCCTTGGACTCTCCCGGGGATGGATACGCAGTATTTT.

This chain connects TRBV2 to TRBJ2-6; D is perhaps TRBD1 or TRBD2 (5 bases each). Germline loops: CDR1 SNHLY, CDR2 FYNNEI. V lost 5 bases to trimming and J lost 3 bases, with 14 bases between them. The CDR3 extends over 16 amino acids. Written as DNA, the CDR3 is TGTGCCAGCAGTACCGGGATGGGGCGTGGGGCCAACGTCCTGACTTTC. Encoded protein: CASSTGMGRGANVLTF.

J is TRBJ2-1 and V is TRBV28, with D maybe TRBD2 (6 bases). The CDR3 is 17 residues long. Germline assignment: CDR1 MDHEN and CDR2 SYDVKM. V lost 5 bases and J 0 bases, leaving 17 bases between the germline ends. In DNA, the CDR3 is TGTGCCAGCAGTCGCCCCGGGACTCAAAGCTCCTACAATGAGCAGTTCTTC. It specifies CASSRPGTQSSYNEQFF.

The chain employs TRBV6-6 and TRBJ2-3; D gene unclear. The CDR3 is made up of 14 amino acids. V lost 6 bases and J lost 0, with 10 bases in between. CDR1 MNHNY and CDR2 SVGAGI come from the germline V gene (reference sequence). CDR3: CASSLGGSTDTQYF. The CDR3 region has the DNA TGTGCCAGCAGCCTAGGTGGGAGCACAGATACGCAGTATTTT.

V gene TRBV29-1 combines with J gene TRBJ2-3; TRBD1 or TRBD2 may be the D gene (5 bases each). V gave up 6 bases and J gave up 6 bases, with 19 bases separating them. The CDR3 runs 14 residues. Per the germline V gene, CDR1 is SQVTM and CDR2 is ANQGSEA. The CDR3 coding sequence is TGCAGCGTCAGCAGGCAGGGTAGAGGGGATACGCAGTATTTT. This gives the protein CSVSRQGRGDTQYF.